This T cell receptor beta chain was sequenced during a study of blood T cell repertoires in COVID-19. At the level of the study: From T cells, B-cell-depleted T cells, or PBMCs came the material, which was cDNA or gDNA.

J lost 3 bases, V lost 8 bases, and 3 bases had no gene match. Germline assignment: CDR1 MNHEY and CDR2 SMNVEV (reference sequence). The CDR3 consists of 14 residues. Original methodology: Reference gene primer amplification in the assay estimated nucleated cell counts. The protocol was immunoSEQ multiplex PCR, while the TCRdb copy is restricted to in-frame clones and leaves out a portion. The V and J calls and clone size are taken from that table; D and trimming were inferred from the DNA. The table records under 85,000 clones, around 89% of them present only once. The clonotype comes from a man aged 50 or older with acute or convalescent COVID-19. Sequenced sample: peripheral blood. This chain uses TRBV27 with TRBJ2-3; TRBD2 matches 12 bases. The CDR3 spells CASQTSGRTDTQYF. For the CDR3, the DNA is TGTGCCAGCCAGACTAGCGGGAGAACAGATACGCAGTATTTT.